This TCR beta chain derives from a study of blood T cell repertoires in COVID-19. Overall study: Some COVID-19 samples were acute and others convalescent; all came from the United States, Italy and Spain.

Original processing methods: Amplification with reference gene primers provided the estimates of nucleated cell counts. Repertoires were generated with immunoSEQ multiplex PCR, while TCRdb's copy carries only in-frame clones and drops some. For V, J and clone size, that table is used; D and trimming come from the DNA. This table has about 75,000 clones, roughly 90% appearing once. The sample consisted of peripheral blood. The sequence was collected from a human donor in a cohort sampled during active COVID-19.

The CDR3 coding sequence is TGTGCCAGCGTCAACGGACTAGAGGACATCAATGAGCAGTTCTTC. Amino acid sequence: CASVNGLEDINEQFF. This rearrangement joins TRBV27 to TRBJ2-1, with 7 bases lining up with TRBD2. The length of the CDR3 is 15 residues. The V segment lost 8 bases and the J segment 6 bases; nucleotides outside the gene matches: 13. In germline, CDR1 is MNHEY, CDR2 SMNVEV (reference sequence).